This TCR beta chain was observed in a study of T cells in tuberculosis. The wider study: This South African cohort compared adolescents with or without latent tuberculosis against adults with active tuberculosis.

Measured with immunoSEQ multiplex PCR; TCRdb has only the in-frame clones, and not every one. The repertoire holds roughly 41,000 clones, about 94% seen once, with about 12% in the top ten. As to this clone: Its antigen is undetermined.

General study points: Active tuberculosis TCR-alpha repertoires lay closer to GMM-specific TCRs than IGRA-negative controls, suggesting clonal expansion. Active tuberculosis patients had shorter CDR3-alpha; the beta difference was nonsignificant.

Each clinical donor contributed on average around 100,000 T cells from unsorted cryopreserved PBMC. The V gene lost 5 bases and the J gene lost 0 bases, with 11 bases spanning the gap. Germline CDR1 is SNHLY and CDR2 is FYNNEI. CDR3 length equals 15 residues. The material sequenced was PBMCs. This TCR came from a donor aged 10-29 years with latent tuberculosis or without tuberculosis infection. Some clones in this sample may be carry-over from other donors' samples. The genes are TRBV2 and TRBJ1-3; D not resolved. In nucleotides, the CDR3 is TGTGCCAGCAGTAGCGAACATCCCTCTGGAAACACCATATATTTT. Its translation: CASSSEHPSGNTIYF.